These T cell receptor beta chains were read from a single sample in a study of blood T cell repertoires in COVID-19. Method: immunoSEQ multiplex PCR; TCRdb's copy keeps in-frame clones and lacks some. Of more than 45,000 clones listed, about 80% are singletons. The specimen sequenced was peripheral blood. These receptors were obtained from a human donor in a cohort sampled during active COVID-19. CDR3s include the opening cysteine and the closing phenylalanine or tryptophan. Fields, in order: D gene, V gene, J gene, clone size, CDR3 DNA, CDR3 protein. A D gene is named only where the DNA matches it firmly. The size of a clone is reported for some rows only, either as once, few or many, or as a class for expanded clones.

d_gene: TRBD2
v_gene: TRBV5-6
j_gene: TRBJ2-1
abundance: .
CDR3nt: TGTGCCAGCAGCTTGCCCTTTTTAGCGGGAGTTTCCTACAATGAGCAGTTCTTC
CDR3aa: CASSLPFLAGVSYNEQFF

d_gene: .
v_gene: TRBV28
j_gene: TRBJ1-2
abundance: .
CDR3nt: TGTGCCAGCAGTTCTGGCAGGGCGAACTATGGCTACACCTTC
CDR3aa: CASSSGRANYGYTF

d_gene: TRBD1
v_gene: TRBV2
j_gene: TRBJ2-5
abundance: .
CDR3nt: TGTGCCAGCAACCGGGACAGACAAGAGACCCAGTACTTC
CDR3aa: CASNRDRQETQYF

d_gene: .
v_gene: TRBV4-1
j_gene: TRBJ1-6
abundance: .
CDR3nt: TGCGCCAGCAGCCAAGATTGGGAGGGAGACATCTATAATTCACCCCTCCACTTT
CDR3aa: CASSQDWEGDIYNSPLHF

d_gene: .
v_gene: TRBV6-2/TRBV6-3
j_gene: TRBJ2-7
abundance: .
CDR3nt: TGTGCCAGCAGTTACAAAGTCAGGCATGACGAGCAGTACTTC
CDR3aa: CASSYKVRHDEQYF

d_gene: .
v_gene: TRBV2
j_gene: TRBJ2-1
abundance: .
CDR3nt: TGTGCCAGCAGTGAGAGGGGGATTTACAATGAGCAGTTCTTC
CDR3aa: CASSERGIYNEQFF

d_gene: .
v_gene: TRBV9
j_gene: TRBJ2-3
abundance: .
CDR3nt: TGTGCCAGCAGCGTAACATCGTACGATACGCAGTATTTT
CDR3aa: CASSVTSYDTQYF

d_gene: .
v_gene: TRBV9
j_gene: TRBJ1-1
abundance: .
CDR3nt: TGTGCCAGCAGCGTAGGGCCCAGGGCCTTGAACACTGAAGCTTTCTTT
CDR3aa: CASSVGPRALNTEAFF

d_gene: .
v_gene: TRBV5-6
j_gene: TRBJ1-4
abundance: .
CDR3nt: TGTGCCAGCAGCTTGATGGGTGCGGAAAAGGAAAAACTGTTTTTT
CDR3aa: CASSLMGAEKEKLFF

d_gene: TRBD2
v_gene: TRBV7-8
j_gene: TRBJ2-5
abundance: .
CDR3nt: TGTGCCAGCAGCTTACGGGGACTAGCGGAGGACGTTCAAGAGACCCAGTACTTC
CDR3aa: CASSLRGLAEDVQETQYF

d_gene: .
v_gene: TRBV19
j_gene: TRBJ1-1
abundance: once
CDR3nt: TGTGCCAGTAGTATGAACAGTCAAATGAACACTGAAGCTTTCTTT
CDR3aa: CASSMNSQMNTEAFF

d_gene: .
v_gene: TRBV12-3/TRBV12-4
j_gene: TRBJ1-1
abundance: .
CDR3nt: TGTGCCAGCGGGCTCTCGAGTGGAACTGAAGCTTTCTTT
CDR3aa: CASGLSSGTEAFF

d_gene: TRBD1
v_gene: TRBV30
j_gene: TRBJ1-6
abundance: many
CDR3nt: TGTGCCTGGGGGGACAGCTATAATTCACCCCTCCACTTT
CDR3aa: CAWGDSYNSPLHF

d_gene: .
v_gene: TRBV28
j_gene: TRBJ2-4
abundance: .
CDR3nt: TGTGCCAGCATGGGCCCGCGCATTCAGTACTTC
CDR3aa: CASMGPRIQYF

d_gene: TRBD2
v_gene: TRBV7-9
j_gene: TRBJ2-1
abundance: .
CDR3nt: TGTGCCAGCAGCGCCCCGGGACTAGCGGGGGGAGGAGGTGAGCAGTTCTTC
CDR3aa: CASSAPGLAGGGGEQFF

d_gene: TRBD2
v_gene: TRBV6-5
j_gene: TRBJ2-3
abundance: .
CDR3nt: TGTGCCAGCAGTTATGAGCTAGCGGGGGTAGGAGATACGCAGTATTTT
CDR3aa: CASSYELAGVGDTQYF

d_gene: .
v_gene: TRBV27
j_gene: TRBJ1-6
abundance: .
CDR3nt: TGTGCCAGCACCACCCCGGGGGATAATTCACCCCTCCACTTT
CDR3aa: CASTTPGDNSPLHF

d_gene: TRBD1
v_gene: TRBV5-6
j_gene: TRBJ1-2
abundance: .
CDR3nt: TGTGCCAGCAGTCCGGGACAGAGTAACTATGGCTACACCTTC
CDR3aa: CASSPGQSNYGYTF

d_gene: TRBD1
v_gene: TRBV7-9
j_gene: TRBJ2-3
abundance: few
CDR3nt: TGTGCCAGTAGCCCAAGGGGCACAGGGGTAGGGGGCACAGATACGCAGTATTTT
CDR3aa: CASSPRGTGVGGTDTQYF

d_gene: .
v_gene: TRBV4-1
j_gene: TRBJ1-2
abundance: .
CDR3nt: TGCGCCAGCAGCCAAGATTATGGCAGGGATAACTATGGCTACACCTTC
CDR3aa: CASSQDYGRDNYGYTF

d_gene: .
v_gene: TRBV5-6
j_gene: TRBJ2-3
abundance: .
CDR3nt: TGTGCCAGCAGTCCGGGACTGCAACCAGATACGCAGTATTTT
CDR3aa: CASSPGLQPDTQYF

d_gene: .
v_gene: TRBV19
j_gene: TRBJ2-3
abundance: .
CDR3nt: TGTGCCAGTAGTTCTCTGAGTTATAGCGGACTCACAGATACGCAGTATTTT
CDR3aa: CASSSLSYSGLTDTQYF

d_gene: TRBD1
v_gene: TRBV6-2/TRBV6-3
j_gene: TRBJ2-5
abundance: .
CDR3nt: TGTGCCAGCAGTTACAGTAGGGGGCTCGGAGAGACCCAGTACTTC
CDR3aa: CASSYSRGLGETQYF

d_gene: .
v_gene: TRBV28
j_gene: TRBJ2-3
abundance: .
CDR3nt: TGTGCCAGCACTCGGGGGATCGGCCGGACAGATACGCAGTATTTT
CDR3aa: CASTRGIGRTDTQYF

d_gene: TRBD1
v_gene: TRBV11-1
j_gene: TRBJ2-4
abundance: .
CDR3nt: TGTGCCAGCAGCGATGGGACAGGGAAATTACAGTACTTC
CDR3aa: CASSDGTGKLQYF

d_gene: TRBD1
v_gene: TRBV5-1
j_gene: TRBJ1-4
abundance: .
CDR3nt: TGCGCCAGCAGCCTCCGGGACAGGGGGGAAAAACTGTTTTTT
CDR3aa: CASSLRDRGEKLFF

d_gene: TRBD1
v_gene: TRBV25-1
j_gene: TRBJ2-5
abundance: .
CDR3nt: TGTGCCAGCAGTGCCGGGACAGGGTGGAATGTGGAGACCCAGTACTTC
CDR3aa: CASSAGTGWNVETQYF